This entry lists 4 T cell receptor beta chains sequenced from one sample in a study of blood T cell repertoires in COVID-19. Using immunoSEQ multiplex PCR, the repertoire was profiled, and TCRdb retains in-frame clones only, with some absent. Altogether around 68,000 clones are present, roughly 87% being singletons, with the ten largest covering less than 7%. Material: peripheral blood. Receptors originate from a woman aged 45-65 years with acute or convalescent COVID-19.

A few counts support this clone. The V gene is TRBV7-9, the J gene TRBJ1-5; no clear D gene. The V end lost 5 bases, the J end lost 5 bases, and 10 bases lay between the germline ends. Germline V gene data show CDR1 as SEHNR and CDR2 as FQNEAQ (reference sequence). CDR3 size: 13 residues. Here the CDR3 DNA reads TGTGCCAGCAGCCCTCAGATGGATCAGCCCCAGCATTTT. Translating it yields CASSPQMDQPQHF. The whole variable domain, remainder taken from reference TRBV7-9 and TRBJ1-5, is DTGVSQNPRHKITKRGQNVTFRCDPISEHNRLYWYRQTLGQGPEFLTYFQNEAQLEKSRLLSDRFSAERPKGSFSTLEIQRTEQGDSAMYLCASSPQMDQPQHFGDGTRLSIL.

The chain carries TRBV5-1 and TRBJ1-1; 8 bases line up with TRBD1. J was trimmed by 5 bases and V by 2 bases; bases with no gene match: 5. The CDR3 covers 14 residues. Germline V gene lookup returns CDR1 SGHRS and CDR2 YFSETQ. CDR3 region: CASSFQGAGTEAFF. DNA for the CDR3: TGCGCCAGCAGCTTCCAGGGGGCCGGAACTGAAGCTTTCTTT.

The gene calls are TRBV5-1 and TRBJ1-6; 7 positions agree with TRBD1. This CDR3 has 15 amino acids. J gave up 7 bases and V 0 bases, and 4 bases lay outside the gene matches. The germline V gene encodes CDR1 SGHRS and CDR2 YFSETQ. This chain's CDR3 is CASSLGDSENSPLHF. The CDR3 DNA is TGCGCCAGCAGCTTGGGGGACAGCGAAAATTCACCCCTCCACTTT.

The genes are TRBV7-9 and TRBJ2-1; D may be TRBD2 (5 bases). The CDR3 totals 16 residues. CDR1 and CDR2 (germline): SEHNR, FQNEAQ (reference sequence). V was clipped by 3 bases and J by 11 bases, with 23 bases between them. The CDR3 bases are TGTGCCAGCAGCTTCCTTAGAAGGAATGGTGGGGAGAAGCAGTTCTTC. Residues: CASSFLRRNGGEKQFF. The full variable domain, its missing parts supplied by reference TRBV7-9 and TRBJ2-1, is DTGVSQNPRHKITKRGQNVTFRCDPISEHNRLYWYRQTLGQGPEFLTYFQNEAQLEKSRLLSDRFSAERPKGSFSTLEIQRTEQGDSAMYLCASSFLRRNGGEKQFFGPGTRLTVL.